This T cell receptor beta chain came from a study of Tregs in tolerant kidney transplant recipients (dated by TCRdb to the late 2010s). With regard to the full study: Before combined kidney and bone marrow transplantation, this study identified donor-specific regulatory T cells using TCRbeta sequencing and then followed those same cells after transplant. Broad study findings and their caveats: Because the PCR primers were changed over time for some patients, nucleotide-level comparison could not be performed across the samples from those patients. Donor-specific Treg expansion was found to exceed global Treg expansion in tolerant patients, suggesting antigen-driven rather than nonspecific expansion. The most biologically relevant and donor-specific TCRbeta repertoire appeared to be identified by expanding Tregs with activated donor B cells. Because the study included only a small number of patients, the results must be confirmed in larger populations and under other immunosuppression protocols. Biological reproducibility was not examined directly, but technical replication error appeared to be minimal.

For TCRbeta CDR3 sequencing, genomic DNA from the sorted cells was extracted using the QIAGEN DNeasy Blood and Tissue Kit. High-throughput TCRbeta CDR3 sequencing was carried out commercially through immunoSEQ, with PCR amplification with bias correction and internal controls included. The authors processed their data as follows. Unique productive TCRbeta sequences were defined by CDR3 nucleotide sequence when primers matched and otherwise by CDR3 amino acid sequence together with Vbeta and Jbeta genes. Sorting error was corrected by removing sequences shared between sorted populations at a frequency ratio of 2:1 or less, and the remaining shared sequences were assigned to the higher population. Sequences were defined as donor-reactive when expanded at least 5-fold in CFSE-low cells versus unstimulated cells and present at a frequency of at least 0.01% in CFSE-low cells. Repertoire divergence was quantified by Jensen-Shannon divergence calculated from the top 100 TCRbeta sequences ranked by frequency. For samples with multiple sequencing runs, sorting error was corrected in each run separately before the runs were combined. TCRdb re-hosts the immuneACCESS table, in-frame sequences only. Its copies lack some clones; in the studies checked, an unresolved V gene accounts for under half of them, and the cause for the rest is not known. V, J and clone size derive from that table, while D and trimming were established from the DNA sequence. This sample gives about 81,000 clones in total; 75% to 95% of them show up just once. Of the sample, 1.6% falls within the top ten clones.

In the case of this clone: Its target antigen remains unknown. Per-base qualities were not stored, and no clone one base away is much larger.

The transplants used related donors with nonmyeloablative bone marrow transplantation, and mixed chimerism in the human trials was transient. Unstimulated Tregs (CD4+CD25+CD127-), CD4+ non-Tregs (CD4+CD25-), CD4 and CD8 cells were FACS-sorted from thawed PBMCs. Patients were several combined kidney and bone marrow transplant recipients from the ITN036ST trial, and only these trial subjects had samples available. Healthy control blood was separated into PBMCs by Ficoll density gradient and cryopreserved, and patient PBMCs were collected both before and after transplant. Sequenced material: CD4+ T cells from blood (PBMCs), taken 24 months after the transplant. The clonotype originates from a human patient who received a combined kidney and bone marrow transplant. A transplant means some T cells may be of graft donor rather than patient origin.

The CDR3 region has the sequence CASSSLGIPHSGANVLTF. The DNA reads as follows: TGCGCCAGCAGCAGTCTAGGAATCCCACACTCTGGGGCCAACGTCCTGACTTTC. The rearranged segments are TRBV5-1 and TRBJ2-6; the D gene cannot be named for sure. The CDR3 sequence holds 18 residues, the cysteine and phenylalanine included. Of all the DNA, just the CDR3 is kept, 54 bases in frame from base 1. V is clipped by 4 bases and J by 0 bases, and the sequence between their germline boundaries is 17 bases long. The germline V gene sets CDR1 to SGHRS and CDR2 to YFSETQ.